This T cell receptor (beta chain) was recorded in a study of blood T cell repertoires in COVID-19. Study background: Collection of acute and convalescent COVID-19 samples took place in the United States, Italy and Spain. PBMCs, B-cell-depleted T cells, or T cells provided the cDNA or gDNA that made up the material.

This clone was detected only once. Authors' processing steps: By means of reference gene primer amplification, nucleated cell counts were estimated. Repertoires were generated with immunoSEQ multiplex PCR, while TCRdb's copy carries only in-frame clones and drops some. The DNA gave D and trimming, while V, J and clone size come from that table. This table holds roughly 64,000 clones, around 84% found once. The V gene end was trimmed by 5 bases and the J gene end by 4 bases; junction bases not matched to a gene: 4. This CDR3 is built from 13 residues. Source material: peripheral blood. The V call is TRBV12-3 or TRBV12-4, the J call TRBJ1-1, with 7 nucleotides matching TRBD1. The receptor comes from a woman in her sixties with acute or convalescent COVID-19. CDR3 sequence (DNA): TGTGCCAGCAGTCACAAGGGGGCCACTGAAGCTTTCTTT. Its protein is CASSHKGATEAFF.